Given below is one T cell receptor beta chain in context. No antigen is known for it. The sample's treatment: some 19 received Ad26.COV2.S at low or high dose, single or two shots; 5 received placebo; per-sample allocation not given. Samples were taken on day 63 after the first vaccine or placebo injection. In Boston, the donor was an adult between 18-55 years of age. The V and J ends lost 6 bases and 2 bases respectively, with 16 bases between them. This CDR3 region has 15 residues. The sample comes from a study of Ad26.COV2.S vaccination and SARS-CoV-2 variants. About the study: Ad26.COV2.S given intramuscularly, once or twice 56 days apart.

Study-level findings and limits: Spike-specific TCR breadth ran higher among vaccine recipients than placebo recipients.

Method: immunoSEQ multiplex PCR; TCRdb's copy keeps in-frame clones and lacks some. The sample consists of some 320,000 clones, about 85% of them appearing once. V and J are TRBV23-1 and TRBJ1-2, with a weak D call TRBD1 (6 bases). TRBV23-1 is an open reading frame whose function is uncertain. The TCR originated in a person aged 18-60 years who received the Ad26.COV2.S COVID-19 vaccine or a placebo. The sequencing used peripheral blood, collected in a trial of Ad26.COV2.S vaccine versus placebo. CDR3 DNA: TGCGCCAGCAGCAGAATGGGGGGGCTGAACTATGGCTACACCTTC. It is translated as CASSRMGGLNYGYTF.